This is a list of T cell receptor beta chains from one sample in a study of blood T cell repertoires in COVID-19. Libraries were prepared by immunoSEQ multiplex PCR; TCRdb keeps only in-frame clonotypes and omits some of them. The sample has some 96,000 clones; 87% are singletons. Sequencing was performed on peripheral blood. The receptors stem from a man aged 25 to 40 in a cohort sampled during active COVID-19. CDR3s include the opening cysteine and the closing phenylalanine or tryptophan. D genes are given only for firm matches. A row's size may be missing; if present it is once, few, many or a size class.

D: TRBD2
J: TRBJ2-3
size: NA
V: TRBV6-5
CDR3: CASRQSGGMSDTQYF
DNA: TGTGCCAGCAGACAGTCGGGGGGGATGTCAGATACGCAGTATTTT

D: TRBD2
J: TRBJ2-1
size: NA
V: TRBV9
CDR3: CASSAPSGGSSYNEQFF
DNA: TGTGCCAGCAGCGCTCCAAGCGGGGGGAGCTCCTACAATGAGCAGTTCTTC

D: NA
J: TRBJ2-7
size: NA
V: TRBV11-3
CDR3: CASSLDSREQYF
DNA: TGTGCCAGCAGCTTAGACAGTCGCGAGCAGTACTTC

D: NA
J: TRBJ1-5
size: once
V: TRBV30
CDR3: CAWSGYGQPQHF
DNA: TGTGCCTGGAGTGGATACGGTCAGCCCCAGCATTTT

D: TRBD2
J: TRBJ2-3
size: NA
V: TRBV6-5
CDR3: CASSHGGATDTQYF
DNA: TGTGCCAGCAGCCACGGGGGGGCGACAGATACGCAGTATTTT

D: NA
J: TRBJ1-5
size: NA
V: TRBV6-5
CDR3: CASTGGVRNQPQHF
DNA: TGTGCCAGCACCGGAGGGGTGCGCAATCAGCCCCAGCATTTT

D: NA
J: TRBJ2-7
size: NA
V: TRBV19
CDR3: CASSQSRTASYEQYF
DNA: TGTGCCAGTTCCCAATCTCGGACAGCGAGCTACGAGCAGTACTTC

D: NA
J: TRBJ2-7
size: NA
V: TRBV7-8
CDR3: CASSLAGSAYEQYF
DNA: TGTGCCAGCAGCTTAGCCGGCAGCGCCTACGAGCAGTACTTC

D: TRBD2
J: TRBJ2-1
size: NA
V: TRBV14
CDR3: CASSPLAGGLNEQFF
DNA: TGTGCCAGCAGCCCCCTTGCGGGGGGGCTCAATGAGCAGTTCTTC

D: TRBD1
J: TRBJ2-3
size: NA
V: TRBV7-9
CDR3: CASSSDRTTDTQYF
DNA: TGTGCCAGCAGCTCGGACAGGACCACAGATACGCAGTATTTT

D: NA
J: TRBJ1-1
size: NA
V: TRBV3-1/TRBV3-2
CDR3: CASSQATEAFF
DNA: TGTGCCAGCAGTCAGGCAACCGAAGCTTTCTTT

D: TRBD2
J: TRBJ2-3
size: NA
V: TRBV5-5
CDR3: CASIPGLAGAGSTDTQYF
DNA: TGTGCCAGCATCCCTGGACTAGCGGGGGCCGGAAGCACAGATACGCAGTATTTT

D: TRBD1
J: TRBJ1-5
size: NA
V: TRBV7-2
CDR3: CASSSETGDEYQPQHF
DNA: TGTGCCAGCAGCTCCGAGACAGGGGACGAATATCAGCCCCAGCATTTT

D: NA
J: TRBJ2-7
size: NA
V: TRBV25-1
CDR3: CASSGIGQGASYEQYF
DNA: TGTGCCAGCAGTGGTATCGGGCAGGGTGCATCCTACGAGCAGTACTTC

D: TRBD1
J: TRBJ1-1
size: NA
V: TRBV5-4
CDR3: CASRDRGKGTEAFF
DNA: TGTGCCAGCAGGGACAGGGGGAAGGGGACTGAAGCTTTCTTT

D: NA
J: TRBJ1-4
size: NA
V: TRBV10-3
CDR3: CAISQGQATNEKLFF
DNA: TGTGCCATCAGTCAAGGCCAGGCAACTAATGAAAAACTGTTTTTT